One sample yielded the 13 T cell receptor beta chains listed below, sequenced in a study of blood T cell repertoires in COVID-19. The assay was immunoSEQ multiplex PCR, and TCRdb's table has in-frame clones only and misses some. The data contain about 300,000 clones, roughly 90% of them singletons. Input material: PBMCs or T cells enriched from blood (not recorded which). The receptor set was obtained from a woman aged 45-65 years who had been exposed to COVID-19.

The chain links TRBV13 to TRBJ1-1; no definite D call. Trimming left V 10 bases short and J 1 base short, with 10 bases between. Germline CDR1 and CDR2: PRHDT and FYEKMQ (reference sequence). The CDR3 is made up of 12 amino acids. Here the CDR3 reads CATSSRNTEAFF. In DNA, the CDR3 is TGTGCCACCTCTAGCCGGAACACTGAAGCTTTCTTT.

The gene calls are TRBV30 and TRBJ1-1; D is possibly TRBD1 (5 bases). The CDR3 totals 14 residues. The V gene's germline CDR1 is GTSNPN and CDR2 SVGIG (reference sequence). The germline V and J ends were trimmed by 1 base and 5 bases, with 14 bases remaining between them. CDR3 in amino acids: CAWSAALGGTEAFF. The CDR3 region has the DNA TGTGCCTGGAGTGCAGCCCTCGGGGGGACTGAAGCTTTCTTT.

Here the CDR3 DNA reads TGTGCCAGTAGTATAGGCAGGATCAACTATGGCTACACCTTC. This sequence encodes CASSIGRINYGYTF. V and J are TRBV19 and TRBJ1-2; no clear D gene. The V end lost 1 base, the J end lost 2 bases, and 8 bases lay between the germline ends. CDR1 is LNHDA, CDR2 SQIVND, per germline (reference sequence). The CDR3 sequence is 14 residues long.

The chain employs TRBV28 and TRBJ2-2, with 9 nucleotides matching TRBD1. The ends lost 6 bases at V and 7 bases at J; junction bases unmatched: 12. The CDR3 sequence is 16 residues long. Germline CDR1 reads MDHEN; CDR2 reads SYDVKM. The CDR3 region has the DNA TGTGCCAGCAGGGGGCCGGGACAGGGTAGAGGCGGGGAGCTGTTTTTT. The encoded protein is CASRGPGQGRGGELFF.

The genes are TRBV11-2 and TRBJ2-7; no clear D gene. Trimming left V 0 bases short and J 2 bases short, with 8 bases between. The CDR3 sequence is 14 residues long. CDR1 is SGHAT and CDR2 is FQNNGV in the germline V gene. The CDR3 loop is CASSLDTTTYEQYF. The CDR3 region has the DNA TGTGCCAGCAGCTTAGACACTACTACCTACGAGCAGTACTTC.

The rearrangement links TRBV5-1 to TRBJ1-4, with a possible D match to TRBD1 (5 bases). Germline V gene lookup returns CDR1 SGHRS and CDR2 YFSETQ. The V end lost 0 bases, the J end lost 1 base, and 7 bases lay between the germline ends. This CDR3 region has 15 residues. The DNA for the CDR3 is TGCGCCAGCAGCTTGGAAAGGGGAACTAATGAAAAACTGTTTTTT. This gives the protein CASSLERGTNEKLFF.

This chain joins TRBV5-1 and TRBJ2-5; 8 positions agree with TRBD1. The CDR3 covers 17 residues. Germline CDR1 is SGHRS and CDR2 is YFSETQ. Germline trimming cut 3 bases from V and 0 bases from J; bases unmatched to any gene: 10. The CDR3 here is CASSSYWTGSYQETQYF. In nucleotides, the CDR3 is TGCGCCAGCAGCTCCTATTGGACAGGGAGCTACCAAGAGACCCAGTACTTC.

This rearrangement joins TRBV6-1 to TRBJ1-5; the D is unclear. In germline, CDR1 is MNHNS, CDR2 SASEGT. This CDR3 spans 13 amino acids. V was pared by 2 bases and J by 4 bases, with 6 bases between. This CDR3 is CASSEPGNQPQHF. The CDR3 coding sequence is TGTGCCAGCAGTGAACCCGGGAATCAGCCCCAGCATTTT.

The rearrangement uses TRBV30 and TRBJ1-6, with D hard to call. V shed 0 bases and J shed 7 bases, with 10 bases lying between them. CDR1 GTSNPN and CDR2 SVGIG come from the germline V gene (reference sequence). The CDR3 covers 14 residues. CDR3 sequence reads: CAWSVETANSPLHF. CDR3 nucleotides: TGTGCCTGGAGTGTAGAGACTGCAAATTCACCCCTCCACTTT. The variable domain in full, completed from reference TRBV30 and TRBJ1-6, reads SQTIHQWPATLVQPVGSPLSLECTVEGTSNPNLYWYRQAAGRGLQLLFYSVGIGQISSEVPQNLSASRPQDRQFILSSKKLLLSDSGFYLCAWSVETANSPLHFGNGTRLTVT.

The rearrangement uses TRBV7-9 and TRBJ1-3; TRBD1 might be the D (6 bases). The germline V gene has CDR1 SEHNR and CDR2 FQNEAQ (reference sequence). The CDR3 contains 16 residues. V lost 3 bases and J 0 bases, leaving 12 bases between the germline ends. CDR3 sequence reads: CASSLGHPISGNTIYF. The CDR3 region has the DNA TGTGCCAGCAGCTTGGGACATCCCATCTCTGGAAACACCATATATTTT.

V is TRBV6-5 and J is TRBJ1-1; D is unclear. The V end lost 2 bases, the J end lost 3 bases, and 10 bases lay between the germline ends. This CDR3 region has 14 residues. Germline assignment: CDR1 MNHEY and CDR2 SVGAGI. The CDR3 loop reads CASSYGRRDTEAFF. The CDR3 bases are TGTGCCAGCAGTTACGGGAGGAGGGACACTGAAGCTTTCTTT.

This chain uses TRBV6-5 with TRBJ1-2; D is uncertain. The CDR3 totals 16 residues. The V and J ends lost 0 bases and 5 bases respectively, with 16 bases between them. The germline gives CDR1 MNHEY, CDR2 SVGAGI. CDR3 in amino acids: CASSYSLLSGTYGYTF. The CDR3 DNA reads TGTGCCAGCAGTTACTCTTTGCTGTCGGGTACTTATGGCTACACCTTC.

The chain is built from TRBV9 and TRBJ2-3, with a possible D match to TRBD2 (6 bases). CDR1 is SGDLS, CDR2 YYNGEE, per germline. This CDR3 contains 17 residues. The V gene lost 0 bases and the J gene lost 2 bases, with 16 bases spanning the gap. This CDR3 is CASSVVERDFHTDTQYF. The DNA of the CDR3 is TGTGCCAGCAGCGTAGTCGAGAGGGACTTTCACACAGATACGCAGTATTTT.